This T cell receptor (beta chain) appears in the sequencing data of a study of cytomegalovirus exposure and HLA in healthy donors. Study-level information: Early released data comprised around 80 million unique TCRs from HLA-typed donors.

PCR primers comprised 60 Vbeta and 13 Jbeta primers. Some clones are missing from TCRdb's copy, which holds only in-frame ones; the method was immunoSEQ multiplex PCR. The sample lists some 140,000 clones, just under 80% occurring once. Study-wide findings and caveats: Most TCR beta V segments were productive about 90% or about 30% of the time in an earlier analysis.

The CDR3 has 15 amino acids. J lost 3 bases, V lost 0 bases, and 4 bases had no gene match. Per germline, CDR1 SGHNT and CDR2 YYREEE (reference sequence). A remark on this clone: Its antigen is as yet unknown.

The origin of this receptor is a man aged 25 to 40 in good health. This sequence joins TRBV5-4 and TRBJ2-3, with 7 bases matching TRBD1. What was sequenced was PBMCs. In DNA form, the CDR3 reads TGTGCCAGCAGCTTGGCTAGGGGGCGGACAGATACGCAGTATTTT. Protein product: CASSLARGRTDTQYF. The full variable domain, its missing parts supplied by reference TRBV5-4 and TRBJ2-3, is ETGVTQSPTHLIKTRGQQVTLRCSSQSGHNTVSWYQQALGQGPQFIFQYYREEENGRGNFPPRFSGLQFPNYSSELNVNALELDDSALYLCASSLARGRTDTQYFGPGTRLTVL.